One T cell receptor (beta chain) is described in this entry. This sample stems from a study of blood T cell repertoires in COVID-19. On the study more broadly: Sample material is recorded as cDNA or gDNA derived from T cells, B-cell-depleted T cells, or PBMCs.

The germline CDR1 and CDR2 sequences are SGDLS and YYNGEE. The CDR3 loop spans 15 amino acids. The junction had 3 bases not matched to a gene; V was cut back by 0 bases and J by 5 bases. Methods used by the authors: By means of reference gene primer amplification, nucleated cell counts were estimated. The table came from immunoSEQ multiplex PCR; TCRdb's copy has only in-frame clones and leaves some out. V, J and clone size were drawn from that table, and D and trimming were deduced from the DNA. Of about 190,000 clones listed, around 87% are singletons. The chain is built from TRBV9 and TRBJ2-1; 9 bases fit TRBD1. The sequenced sample was peripheral blood. This clonotype originated in a man between 40 and 49 years old with active or convalescent COVID-19. The CDR3 protein is CASSVEDRGNNEQFF. CDR3 DNA sequence: TGTGCCAGCAGCGTAGAGGACAGGGGCAACAATGAGCAGTTCTTC.